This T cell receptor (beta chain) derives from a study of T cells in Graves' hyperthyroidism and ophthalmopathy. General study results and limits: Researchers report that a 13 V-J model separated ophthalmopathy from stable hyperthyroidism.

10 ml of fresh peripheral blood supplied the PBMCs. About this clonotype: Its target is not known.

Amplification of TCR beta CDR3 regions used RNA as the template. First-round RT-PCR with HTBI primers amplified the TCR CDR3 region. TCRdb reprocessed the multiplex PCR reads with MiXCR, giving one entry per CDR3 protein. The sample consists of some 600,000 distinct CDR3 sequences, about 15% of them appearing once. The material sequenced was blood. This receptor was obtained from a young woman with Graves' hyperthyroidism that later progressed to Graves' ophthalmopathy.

The CDR3 loop reads CSVTGGSTNEKLFF. The CDR3 bases are TGCAGCGTGACAGGTGGCTCGACTAATGAAAAACTGTTTTTT. The rearrangement uses TRBV29-1 and TRBJ1-4, with D perhaps matching TRBD1 (6 bases). This CDR3 spans 14 amino acids. Trimming removed 6 bases from V and 2 bases from J, with 13 bases in between. The germline V gene encodes CDR1 SQVTM and CDR2 ANQGSEA.